A single sample gave rise to the 29 T cell receptor beta chains below, sequenced in a study of T-cell reconstitution after alpha-beta-depleted transplantation in children. Preparation of the TCRbeta library used unique molecular identifiers. TCRdb reprocessed the PCR reads with MiXCR, giving one entry per CDR3 protein. The sample lists 600,000 to 700,000 distinct CDR3 sequences, roughly 14% seen once, with roughly 0.84% in the top ten. The material sequenced was PBMCs, taken before TCRalphabeta/CD19-depleted stem cell transplant. The receptors shown here come from a girl aged 2-15 years with congenital amegakaryocytic thrombocytopenia, due to receive a stem cell transplant.

This clonotype was seen a handful of times. The rearrangement links TRBV11-2 to TRBJ2-1; 9 bases align to TRBD2. Losses at the gene ends were 6 bases for V and 0 bases for J; bases not matched to a gene: 15. Looked up from germline, CDR1 is SGHAT and CDR2 is FQNNGV. The CDR3 is 19 amino acids. CDR3 bases: TGTGCCAGCAGTGGCGGGAGGGCCTCTATTTACAGCTCCTACAATGAGCAGTTCTTC. Translated, it gives CASSGGRASIYSSYNEQFF. Filled out from reference TRBV11-2 and TRBJ2-1, the complete variable domain reads EAGVAQSPRYKIIEKRQSVAFWCNPISGHATLYWYQQILGQGPKLLIQFQNNGVVDDSQLPKDRFSAERLKGVDSTLKIQPAKLEDSAVYLCASSGGRASIYSSYNEQFFGPGTRLTVL.

In this sample, this clonotype turned up a few times. The chain recombines TRBV10-3 with TRBJ2-1; no clear D gene. V was cut by 6 bases and J by 13 bases, with 16 bases left in between. Germline V gene lookup returns CDR1 ENHRY and CDR2 SYGVKD. This CDR3 comprises 12 residues. CDR3 in amino acids: CAIRSPEERQFF. CDR3 DNA sequence: TGTGCCATCAGATCGCCCGAAGAGCGTCAGTTCTTC.

This clonotype has ten or more counts. This chain uses TRBV12-3 or TRBV12-4 with TRBJ2-2; D unresolved. With 7 bases removed from V and 4 bases from J, the gap between germline ends came to 16 bases. This CDR3 spans 15 amino acids. The CDR3: CASTQGNSPTGELFF. DNA of the CDR3: TGTGCCAGCACCCAAGGAAACAGTCCCACCGGGGAGCTGTTTTTT.

The table lists this clonotype with many counts. This chain links TRBV10-3 with TRBJ2-1; no definite D call. With 0 bases removed from V and 7 bases from J, the gap between germline ends came to 10 bases. This CDR3 spans 14 amino acids. Germline values: CDR1 ENHRY, CDR2 SYGVKD. For the CDR3, the DNA is TGTGCCATCAGTGAGTCGGGATCTTGGAATGAGCAGTTCTTC. It is translated as CAISESGSWNEQFF.

This clonotype came up a few times. The J gene is TRBJ1-5, the V gene TRBV12-3 or TRBV12-4; no definite D call. The CDR3 consists of 15 residues. V gave up 5 bases and J gave up 0 bases, with 11 bases separating them. The CDR3 region is CASSPFRYSNQPQHF. CDR3 DNA: TGTGCCAGCAGTCCCTTTCGTTATAGCAATCAGCCCCAGCATTTT.

This clonotype was detected many times. V and J are TRBV6-5 and TRBJ2-7, with D hard to call. The CDR3 loop spans 13 amino acids. V dropped 0 bases and J dropped 6 bases, with 9 bases sitting between them. Germline V gene lookup returns CDR1 MNHEY and CDR2 SVGAGI. The CDR3 loop reads CASSYSSRSEQYF. The CDR3 DNA follows: TGTGCCAGCAGTTACTCTAGCCGGAGCGAGCAGTACTTC.

Concerning this clonotype itself: One junction end disagrees with the germline gene, perhaps due to a read error. The J gene is TRBJ2-1, the V gene TRBV20-1; TRBD2 agrees at 11 bases. Germline loops: CDR1 DFQATT, CDR2 SNEGSKA (reference sequence). The CDR3 is 18 amino acids. In DNA, the CDR3 is TGCTGTGCTAGAGGCGGGCCCGTTAGCGGGAGGGTCTACAATGAGCAGTTCTTC. Protein: CCARGGPVSGRVYNEQFF.

This chain connects TRBV5-1 to TRBJ2-7, with 11 positions matching TRBD2. Looked up from germline, CDR1 is SGHRS and CDR2 is YFSETQ. The CDR3 loop spans 18 amino acids. V shed 2 bases and J 3 bases; nucleotides not matched to a gene: 13. The CDR3 spells CASSFTPGLAATYYEQYF. The CDR3 DNA reads as TGCGCCAGCAGCTTTACCCCGGGACTAGCGGCAACCTACTACGAGCAGTACTTC.

Ten or more counts support this clonotype. The chain joins TRBV14 to TRBJ2-1, with a tentative D call TRBD2 (5 bases). The CDR3 has 16 residues. V dropped 8 bases and J dropped 4 bases, with 21 bases sitting between them. Germline V lookup: CDR1 SGHDN, CDR2 FVKESK. CDR3 sequence: CASSPGLAYQYNEQFF. As DNA, the CDR3 is TGTGCCAGCTCACCCGGGCTAGCCTATCAATACAATGAGCAGTTCTTC.

The chain carries TRBV3-1 and TRBJ2-2; unclear D gene. In germline, CDR1 is LGHDT, CDR2 YNNKEL (reference sequence). V was trimmed by 4 bases and J by 1 base, leaving 7 bases between them. The CDR3 is 14 amino acids. The CDR3 protein is CASSPNLNTGELFF. The CDR3, as DNA: TGTGCCAGCAGCCCAAACTTGAACACCGGGGAGCTGTTTTTT.

This chain uses TRBV5-1 with TRBJ1-5; 9 bases fit TRBD1. This CDR3 spans 13 amino acids. The V gene's germline CDR1 is SGHRS and CDR2 YFSETQ. V was clipped by 3 bases and J by 5 bases; unmatched bases: 0. The CDR3 reads CASSWDRDQPQHF. The CDR3 nucleotides are TGCGCCAGCAGCTGGGACAGGGATCAGCCCCAGCATTTT.

Note on this clonotype: The CDR3 does not close with the conserved phenylalanine or tryptophan, likely indicating a read error. The rearrangement uses TRBV5-8 and TRBJ2-6; unclear D gene. Trimming stripped 0 bases from V and 0 bases from J, with 10 bases between. Germline assignment: CDR1 SGHTS and CDR2 YDEGEE. This CDR3 spans 17 amino acids. The CDR3 nucleotides read TGTGCCAGCAGCTTGGCCTTAACTTTCTCTGGGGCCAACGTCCTGACTTAC. It specifies CASSLALTFSGANVLTY.

This clonotype was seen ten or more times. V gene TRBV6-5 combines with J gene TRBJ1-2, with D unresolved. CDR3 length: 12 residues. Germline CDR1 is MNHEY and CDR2 is SVGAGI. V lost 4 bases and J 6 bases, leaving 9 bases between the germline ends. The CDR3 here is CASSLRGNGYTF. The CDR3 DNA is TGTGCCAGCAGTTTGCGAGGGAATGGCTACACCTTC.

This clonotype was observed at least ten times. The V gene is TRBV5-1, the J gene TRBJ1-1, with D hard to call. Germline V CDR1 and CDR2: SGHRS, YFSETQ. Trimming cost V 0 bases and J 5 bases, with 11 bases left between them. The CDR3 extends over 14 amino acids. The CDR3 protein is CASSLVGGKTEAFF. CDR3 sequence (DNA): TGCGCCAGCAGCTTGGTGGGTGGGAAAACTGAAGCTTTCTTT.

This clonotype was seen many times. The chain couples TRBV6-5 to TRBJ1-2; D not certain. This CDR3 has 11 residues. V lost 2 bases and J 7 bases, leaving 5 bases between the germline ends. Germline V gene data show CDR1 as MNHEY and CDR2 as SVGAGI. The CDR3 bases are TGTGCCAGCAGTTACGGGTCTGGCTACACCTTC. Amino acids: CASSYGSGYTF.

This clonotype appeared a few times. This chain connects TRBV6-2 or TRBV6-3 to TRBJ2-6; 11 bases match TRBD1. J was trimmed by 1 base and V by 0 bases; bases with no gene match: 11. CDR1 is MNHEY, CDR2 SVGEGT, per germline. The CDR3 extends over 21 amino acids. The CDR3 is CASSYSFEDRGLRSGANVLTF. The DNA for the CDR3 is TGTGCCAGCAGTTACTCCTTCGAGGACAGGGGGCTGAGATCTGGGGCCAACGTCCTGACTTTC.

Concerning this clonotype: Mismatch with germline at one junction end may stem from a read error. The V gene is TRBV12-3 or TRBV12-4, the J gene TRBJ2-7, with TRBD1 matching 8 bases. The CDR3 runs to 18 residues. Here the CDR3 DNA reads TGTGCCTGCAGTTTAATCGGTTTTAGACAGGGGACTTCTCGTGAGCAGTACTTC. This translates into CACSLIGFRQGTSREQYF.

V gene TRBV3-1 combines with J gene TRBJ2-7; D not certain. The length of the CDR3 is 14 residues. Germline CDR1 LGHDT, CDR2 YNNKEL (reference sequence). V gave up 3 bases and J gave up 3 bases, with 12 bases separating them. The DNA of the CDR3 is TGTGCCAGCAGCCACCAACTGAACTTCTACGAGCAGTACTTC. The encoded protein is CASSHQLNFYEQYF.

The chain joins TRBV24-1 to TRBJ2-2, with D possibly TRBD2 on 5 matching bases. The V gene's germline CDR1 is KGHDR and CDR2 SFDVKD. V was clipped by 5 bases and J by 1 base, with 16 bases between them. The CDR3 is 17 amino acids. The CDR3 reads CATSGPELGRNTGELFF. CDR3 DNA sequence: TGTGCCACCAGTGGCCCCGAACTAGGAAGGAACACCGGGGAGCTGTTTTTT.

This clonotype has at least ten counts. The chain combines TRBV12-3 or TRBV12-4 with TRBJ2-7; D is ambiguous. Trimming removed 2 bases at V and 9 bases at J, with 8 bases between. The CDR3 runs to 11 residues. For the CDR3, the DNA is TGTGCCAGCAGTTTATTAAGGCGGCAGTACTTC. Translating gives CASSLLRRQYF.

The J gene is TRBJ2-2, the V gene TRBV2, with 7 positions matching TRBD2. This CDR3 spans 13 amino acids. V trimming: 7 bases; J trimming: 4 bases; junction bases outside the gene matches: 3. Germline V lookup: CDR1 SNHLY, CDR2 FYNNEI. CDR3 in DNA: TGTGCCAGCAACGAGCGGGGCACCGGGGAGCTGTTTTTT. Translated, it gives CASNERGTGELFF.

With respect to this clonotype: A much larger clone lies a single base off, so this may be a read error. The chain uses TRBV24-1 and TRBJ2-1; D may correspond to TRBD1 or TRBD2 (5 bases each). CDR3 length equals 17 residues. Germline-derived CDR1 and CDR2 are KGHDR and SFDVKD. The ends were cut back, 4 bases at V and 2 bases at J, with 17 bases in the middle. The CDR3 nucleotides read TGTGCCACCAGTGAGACGACCGGGGCTGACCCCTACAATGAGCAGTTCTTC. It yields the protein CATSETTGADPYNEQFF.

Ten or more counts support this clonotype. V usage is TRBV7-9 and J usage is TRBJ1-6; the D gene is possibly TRBD1 (6 bases). Trimming pared 10 bases from V and 7 bases from J, leaving 14 bases between. This CDR3 contains 13 residues. Germline V gene lookup returns CDR1 SEHNR and CDR2 FQNEAQ (reference sequence). The CDR3 sequence is CATKQGTNSPLHF. DNA for the CDR3: TGTGCCACCAAACAGGGAACCAATTCACCCCTCCACTTT.

This clonotype has a handful of counts. Here the CDR3 DNA reads TGTGCCAGCAGACCCCGCGACGTCTACGAGCAGTACTTC. Its translation is CASRPRDVYEQYF. The rearrangement uses TRBV7-9 and TRBJ2-7; the D is unclear. V lost 6 bases to trimming and J lost 3 bases, with 12 bases between them. Germline V gene data show CDR1 as SEHNR and CDR2 as FQNEAQ (reference sequence). The CDR3 totals 13 residues.

This clonotype showed up many times. The chain links TRBV20-1 to TRBJ2-5; 11 nucleotides align to TRBD2. The CDR3 contains 15 residues. Germline values: CDR1 DFQATT, CDR2 SNEGSKA (reference sequence). V trimming: 2 bases; J trimming: 3 bases; junction bases outside the gene matches: 5. The CDR3 region is CSARPMGLAEETQYF. The CDR3 region has the DNA TGCAGTGCTAGACCAATGGGACTAGCGGAAGAGACCCAGTACTTC.

This clonotype was picked up many times. At one boundary the junction diverges from the germline segment, which might be a read error. V usage is TRBV7-9 and J usage is TRBJ2-3; D tentatively fits TRBD1 or TRBD2 (5 bases each). The CDR3 has 11 residues. CDR1 and CDR2 (germline): SEHNR, FQNEAQ (reference sequence). The DNA of the CDR3 is TGTGCCAGCAGGTGGGACCCCTTCGTCCTTTGG. As protein: CASRWDPFVLW. Looking up the rest from reference TRBV7-9 and TRBJ2-3 gives the full variable domain: DTGVSQNPRHKITKRGQNVTFRCDPISEHNRLYWYRQTLGQGPEFLTYFQNEAQLEKSRLLSDRFSAERPKGSFSTLEIQRTEQGDSAMYLCASRWDPFVLWGPGTRLTVL.

This clonotype was seen ten or more times. CDR3 loop: CASGGGLAIYEQYF. The CDR3 DNA sequence: TGTGCCAGCGGTGGGGGACTAGCTATCTACGAGCAGTACTTC. The J gene is TRBJ2-7, the V gene TRBV27; 9 bases agree with TRBD2. The CDR3 has 14 residues. Trimming removed 8 bases from V and 3 bases from J; junction bases left unmatched: 8. From germline, CDR1 is MNHEY and CDR2 SMNVEV (reference sequence).

V and J are TRBV2 and TRBJ2-1; 15 bases line up with TRBD2. With V trimmed by 8 bases and J by 4 bases, 12 bases remained unmatched. There are 18 residues in the CDR3. Germline lookup yields CDR1 SNHLY and CDR2 FYNNEI. CDR3 DNA sequence: TGTGCCAGCTGTCTCCGGACTAGCGGGAGGGAGGGGTACAATGAGCAGTTCTTC. It codes for CASCLRTSGREGYNEQFF. The variable domain in full, completed from reference TRBV2 and TRBJ2-1, reads EPEVTQTPSHQVTQMGQEVILRCVPISNHLYFYWYRQILGQKVEFLVSFYNNEISEKSEIFDDQFSVERPDGSNFTLKIRSTKLEDSAMYFCASCLRTSGREGYNEQFFGPGTRLTVL.

This clonotype was seen many times. The CDR3 loop reads CASSLFAGTSQETQYF. CDR3 nucleotide sequence: TGCGCCAGCAGCTTGTTTGCGGGAACCTCCCAAGAGACCCAGTACTTC. V is TRBV5-1 and J is TRBJ2-5; maybe TRBD2 (6 bases). This CDR3 region has 16 residues. In germline, CDR1 is SGHRS, CDR2 YFSETQ. Trimming took off 1 base at V and 1 base at J, with 14 bases between the two ends.